This entry lists 26 T cell receptor beta chains sequenced from one sample in a study of HIV-infected children after antiretroviral therapy interruption. Indicated treatment: PENTA 11 planned treatment interruption arm or continuous ART arm. Unique molecular identifiers were included in an RNA-based 3' RACE TCR library. One entry per CDR3 protein results from TCRdb running MiXCR on the 3' RACE reads. The sample carries about 89,000 distinct CDR3 sequences, roughly 6.4% recorded once. Sequencing used CD45RA+ CD4+ T cells from PBMCs, pooled from several time points, obtained from a donor given antiretroviral therapy, either interrupted or continuous. Subset defined: naive CD4+ CD45RA+ CD45RO- T cells. All receptors derive from a pool of human donors with HIV.

This chain joins TRBV12-3 or TRBV12-4 and TRBJ2-1, with 7 bases aligning to TRBD1. Trimming removed 3 bases from V and 11 bases from J; junction bases left unmatched: 7. The CDR3 spans 13 residues. CDR3 nucleotide sequence: TGTGCCAGCAGTTTCGGACAGGTACAAAAGCAGTTCTTC. Translating gives CASSFGQVQKQFF.

The V and J genes are TRBV6-1 and TRBJ2-5; 8 nucleotides match TRBD2. The CDR3 loop spans 14 amino acids. Germline assignment: CDR1 MNHNS and CDR2 SASEGT. Losses at the gene ends were 7 bases for V and 4 bases for J; bases not matched to a gene: 8. CDR3 residues: CASTWAAGGETQYF. The CDR3 nucleotides are TGTGCCAGCACATGGGCGGCGGGAGGAGAGACCCAGTACTTC.

This clonotype came up a few times. The chain uses TRBV12-3 or TRBV12-4 and TRBJ2-7; D may be TRBD1 or TRBD2 (5 bases each). There are 14 residues in the CDR3. The germline V and J ends were trimmed by 3 bases and 4 bases, with 13 bases remaining between them. This chain's CDR3 is CASSFGTYQYEQYF. In nucleotides, the CDR3 is TGTGCCAGCAGTTTCGGGACCTACCAATACGAGCAGTACTTC.

J is TRBJ2-1 and V is TRBV5-1, with 8 bases matching TRBD1. Germline CDR1 reads SGHRS; CDR2 reads YFSETQ. The CDR3 is 15 residues long. V lost 7 bases and J lost 0; bases outside the gene matches: 6. The CDR3 coding sequence is TGCGCCAGCGGGGGGACAGGCGGCTCCTACAATGAGCAGTTCTTC. Residues: CASGGTGGSYNEQFF.

This sequence joins TRBV19 and TRBJ2-1; no clear D. V was pared by 3 bases and J by 2 bases, with 11 bases between. The CDR3 is 15 residues long. Looked up from germline, CDR1 is LNHDA and CDR2 is SQIVND (reference sequence). The CDR3 bases are TGTGCCAGTAGTATTTCTGGGGTCCCCTACAATGAGCAGTTCTTC. Amino acids: CASSISGVPYNEQFF.

The rearrangement joins TRBV3-1 to TRBJ1-2; 7 bases are a match to TRBD1. Germline trimming cut 2 bases from V and 14 bases from J; bases unmatched to any gene: 8. Per the germline V gene, CDR1 is LGHDT and CDR2 is YNNKEL (reference sequence). This CDR3 contains 12 residues. This CDR3 reads CASSQLGGAGTF. CDR3 nucleotide sequence: TGTGCCAGCAGCCAATTAGGGGGCGCGGGGACCTTC.

At least ten counts were recorded for this clonotype. V and J are TRBV29-1 and TRBJ1-1; no clear D. The ends were cut back, 5 bases at V and 0 bases at J, with 10 bases in the middle. The germline CDR1 and CDR2 sequences are SQVTM and ANQGSEA. The CDR3 is 13 residues long. The CDR3 region has the DNA TGCAGCGTTCGTCAGGTGTTGAACACTGAAGCTTTCTTT. The encoded protein is CSVRQVLNTEAFF.

This clonotype appeared many times. The V and J genes are TRBV29-1 and TRBJ2-2, with D possibly TRBD2 on 6 matching bases. V lost 3 bases and J lost 1, with 12 bases in between. The CDR3 consists of 15 residues. CDR1 SQVTM and CDR2 ANQGSEA come from the germline V gene. CDR3 bases: TGCAGCGTTGAGACGGCTAGCGTGAACACCGGGGAGCTGTTTTTT. Translating it yields CSVETASVNTGELFF.

This clonotype has a count of ten or more. The genes are TRBV18 and TRBJ2-3; 8 positions match TRBD1. CDR3 length equals 18 residues. V shed 0 bases, J shed 0 bases, and the junction held 8 bases outside the gene matches. CDR1 KGHSH and CDR2 LQKENI come from the germline V gene. CDR3 sequence reads: CASSPPLTGDLSTDTQYF. CDR3 DNA sequence: TGTGCCAGCTCACCACCCTTGACAGGGGACTTGAGCACAGATACGCAGTATTTT.

This clonotype was seen ten or more times. The CDR3 nucleotides are TGCGCCAGCAGCCGGAGCGCTATTCTAGCGGGGGGAGGGAATGAGCAGTTCTTC. It specifies CASSRSAILAGGGNEQFF. The chain couples TRBV4-1 to TRBJ2-1; 11 bases agree with TRBD2. After removal of 4 bases from V and 7 bases from J, the junction contained 15 bases not matched to a gene. Germline V gene lookup returns CDR1 MGHRA and CDR2 YSYEKL. This CDR3 comprises 18 residues.

To note about this clonotype: The germline gene is not matched at one end of the junction; a read error may be the cause. The chain couples TRBV5-1 to TRBJ2-1, with D possibly TRBD2 on 5 matching bases. The CDR3 spans 15 residues. Germline CDR1 SGHRS, CDR2 YFSETQ. CDR3 region: CARSLDSSSYNEQFF. In DNA, the CDR3 is TGCGCCAGAAGCTTGGACTCCAGCTCCTACAATGAGCAGTTCTTC. The entire variable domain, with the rest obtained from reference TRBV5-1 and TRBJ2-1, is as follows: KAGVTQTPRYLIKTRGQQVTLSCSPISGHRSVSWYQQTPGQGLQFLFEYFSETQRNKGNFPGRFSGRQFSNSRSEMNVSTLELGDSALYLCARSLDSSSYNEQFFGPGTRLTVL.

Ten or more counts support this clonotype. This chain joins TRBV21-1 and TRBJ2-3; TRBD2, the table's D call, lacks a check against the DNA. TRBV21-1 is a recognized pseudogene. This CDR3 contains 16 residues. DNA of the CDR3: TGTGCCAGCGGATCCCCATTGCGGGGGGACACAGATACGCAGTATTTT. Amino acid sequence: CASGSPLRGDTDTQYF.

This clonotype has a count of ten or more. The chain employs TRBV12-5 and TRBJ1-1; D remains ambiguous. Germline CDR1 is LGHNT and CDR2 is FRNRAP. V shed 4 bases and J shed 5 bases, with 5 bases lying between them. This CDR3 has 11 amino acids. The CDR3 protein is CASGWTTEAFF. The CDR3 DNA is TGTGCTAGTGGTTGGACGACTGAAGCTTTCTTT. Filled out from reference TRBV12-5 and TRBJ1-1, the complete variable domain reads DARVTQTPRHKVTEMGQEVTMRCQPILGHNTVFWYRQTMMQGLELLAYFRNRAPLDDSGMPKDRFSAEMPDATLATLKIQPSEPRDSAVYFCASGWTTEAFFGQGTRLTVV.

This clonotype was observed at least ten times. The chain links TRBV29-1 to TRBJ2-7; D is uncertain. The CDR3 length is 15 residues. Germline V CDR1 and CDR2: SQVTM, ANQGSEA. The V end was cut by 4 bases, the J end by 0 bases, with 16 bases between. Written as DNA, the CDR3 is TGCAGCGTTGCGCGCGCCCGAGATAGCTCCTACGAGCAGTACTTC. Its protein is CSVARARDSSYEQYF.

This clonotype has just a few counts. The V and J genes are TRBV5-1 and TRBJ1-2; no firm D call. V lost 5 bases and J lost 0, with 11 bases in between. The CDR3 is made up of 14 amino acids. Germline CDR1 and CDR2: SGHRS and YFSETQ. CDR3 sequence: CASSPSGANYGYTF. The CDR3 bases are TGCGCCAGCAGTCCGTCTGGAGCTAACTATGGCTACACCTTC.

This chain connects TRBV7-2 to TRBJ2-1, with D perhaps given as TRBD1 or TRBD2 (5 bases each). Trimming left V 6 bases short and J 8 bases short, with 11 bases between. Germline CDR1 SGHTA, CDR2 FQGNSA. The CDR3 has 12 amino acids. CDR3 in DNA: TGTGCCAGCAGTCCAGGGAGCTATGAGCAGTTCTTC. Protein product: CASSPGSYEQFF. Full variable domain (rest looked up from reference TRBV7-2 and TRBJ2-1): GAGVSQSPSNKVTEKGKDVELRCDPISGHTALYWYRQSLGQGLEFLIYFQGNSAPDKSGLPSDRFSAERTGGSVSTLTIQRTQQEDSAVYLCASSPGSYEQFFGPGTRLTVL.

This clonotype was detected many times. This chain connects TRBV7-9 to TRBJ2-3; TRBD1 matches 7 bases. The CDR3 consists of 14 residues. The V gene's germline CDR1 is SEHNR and CDR2 FQNEAQ (reference sequence). V lost 4 bases to trimming and J lost 2 bases; unmatched junction nucleotides: 3. The CDR3 nucleotides read TGTGCCAGCAGCTACAGGGGAACCACAGATACGCAGTATTTT. Its translation is CASSYRGTTDTQYF.

This clonotype was picked up many times. J is TRBJ2-7 and V is TRBV7-3; D may be TRBD2 (5 bases). CDR3 size: 14 residues. V was pared by 0 bases and J by 4 bases, with 10 bases between. CDR1 is SGHTA, CDR2 FQGTGA, per germline. The CDR3 DNA sequence: TGTGCCAGCAGCTTAACGCCGGGGAAGTACGAGCAGTACTTC. It specifies CASSLTPGKYEQYF.

This clonotype was seen ten or more times. The rearrangement uses TRBV19 and TRBJ2-1; TRBD1 matches 7 bases. This CDR3 comprises 14 residues. Germline trimming cut 4 bases from V and 9 bases from J; bases unmatched to any gene: 9. Germline V lookup: CDR1 LNHDA, CDR2 SQIVND (reference sequence). The CDR3: CASSTLRGGLEQFF. The CDR3, as DNA: TGTGCCAGTAGTACCCTCCGAGGGGGCCTTGAGCAGTTCTTC.

This clonotype was observed at least ten times. The chain employs TRBV5-1 and TRBJ2-2; D is undetermined. CDR3 length equals 15 residues. Germline V CDR1 and CDR2: SGHRS, YFSETQ. V lost 2 bases and J 0 bases, leaving 8 bases between the germline ends. The CDR3 reads CASSFWVSNTGELFF. The CDR3 nucleotides read TGCGCCAGCAGCTTTTGGGTTTCGAACACCGGGGAGCTGTTTTTT.

This clonotype has ten or more counts. The chain employs TRBV29-1 and TRBJ2-5; D is possibly TRBD1 or TRBD2 (5 bases each). With 5 bases removed from V and 3 bases from J, the gap between germline ends came to 16 bases. Per germline, CDR1 SQVTM and CDR2 ANQGSEA. The CDR3 has 14 amino acids. The CDR3 is CSVLGRRTKETQYF. For the CDR3, the DNA is TGCAGCGTTCTGGGACGGAGAACAAAAGAGACCCAGTACTTC.

This clonotype was recorded many times. The chain uses TRBV12-3 or TRBV12-4 and TRBJ2-7; 10 bases line up with TRBD2. V lost 3 bases to trimming and J lost 4 bases; unmatched junction nucleotides: 3. This CDR3 contains 14 residues. The CDR3: CASSFPGLAYEQYF. CDR3 DNA sequence: TGTGCCAGCAGTTTCCCGGGACTAGCGTACGAGCAGTACTTC.

The table lists this clonotype with many counts. The chain combines TRBV6-5 with TRBJ1-2, with 9 positions matching TRBD1. Germline assignment: CDR1 MNHEY and CDR2 SVGAGI. This CDR3 spans 13 amino acids. The trim removed 6 bases at V and 8 bases at J, leaving 7 bases unmatched. CDR3 protein: CASSWGQGWGYTF. The DNA of the CDR3 is TGTGCCAGCAGCTGGGGACAGGGATGGGGCTACACCTTC.

The sample holds many counts of this clonotype. The chain is built from TRBV5-1 and TRBJ1-2; maybe TRBD1 (5 bases). The V end lost 0 bases, the J end lost 6 bases, and 12 bases lay between the germline ends. From germline, CDR1 is SGHRS and CDR2 YFSETQ. CDR3 length equals 14 residues. The CDR3 loop is CASSLEQAEDGYTF. As DNA, the CDR3 is TGCGCCAGCAGCTTGGAACAGGCTGAAGATGGCTACACCTTC.

The table lists this clonotype with many counts. V gene TRBV29-1 combines with J gene TRBJ1-1, with TRBD1 as a possible D gene (6 bases). This CDR3 spans 13 amino acids. Germline values: CDR1 SQVTM, CDR2 ANQGSEA. V lost 7 bases and J 2 bases, leaving 14 bases between the germline ends. CDR3: CSATGPINTEAFF. CDR3 coding DNA: TGCAGCGCGACAGGACCAATAAACACTGAAGCTTTCTTT.

This clonotype was observed at least ten times. The chain employs TRBV12-3 or TRBV12-4 and TRBJ2-3; 9 bases line up with TRBD2. The junction had 19 bases not matched to a gene; V was cut back by 5 bases and J by 4 bases. The CDR3 sequence is 19 residues long. The DNA of the CDR3 is TGTGCCAGCAGTACCGGGGAACGACTACGCGGGGGGGCGGCAGATACGCAGTATTTT. As protein: CASSTGERLRGGAADTQYF.